The next 10 T cell receptor beta chains were all read from a single sample in a study of graft-versus-host responses after intestinal transplantation. Clones were read by immunoSEQ multiplex PCR, and TCRdb kept only the in-frame ones, dropping some. This table holds 50,000 to 80,000 clones, 90% to 95% found once. For these receptors, no antigen is known. Sequencing was performed on unstimulated CD8+ T cells sorted from spleen or lymph node cells, taken before transplant. These TCRs come from a human donor who was the organ donor for an intestinal transplant.

The chain joins TRBV30 to TRBJ1-2; TRBD1 matches 9 bases. Germline V gives CDR1 GTSNPN, CDR2 SVGIG (reference sequence). There are 14 residues in the CDR3. V dropped 5 bases and J dropped 4; count of bases not matched to a gene: 8. The CDR3 DNA is TGTGCCTGGGAGACGACAGGGGGAGGCTATGGCTACACCTTC. Its protein is CAWETTGGGYGYTF.

The V and J genes are TRBV9 and TRBJ2-2; 15 nucleotides align to TRBD2. Losses at the gene ends were 4 bases for V and 2 bases for J; bases not matched to a gene: 6. Germline V gene sequence: CDR1 SGDLS, CDR2 YYNGEE. The CDR3 loop spans 18 amino acids. Here the CDR3 DNA reads TGTGCCAGCAGCCTGGGACTAGCGGGAGGTCTCAACACCGGGGAGCTGTTTTTT. Translation: CASSLGLAGGLNTGELFF.

This chain uses TRBV5-1 with TRBJ1-2; D ambiguous. V gave up 1 base and J gave up 6 bases, with 10 bases separating them. Germline assignment: CDR1 SGHRS and CDR2 YFSETQ. The CDR3 is 13 amino acids. The chain's CDR3 is CASSLTLRNGYTF. The CDR3 DNA follows: TGCGCCAGCAGCTTGACCCTCAGGAATGGCTACACCTTC.

The rearrangement joins TRBV5-4 to TRBJ2-1; no definite D call. Trimming stripped 2 bases from V and 6 bases from J, with 9 bases between. Germline-derived CDR1 and CDR2 are SGHNT and YYREEE (reference sequence). This CDR3 is 13 amino acids long. For the CDR3, the DNA is TGTGCCAGCAGCTTCCCCCTAGTCAATGAGCAGTTCTTC. Its translation: CASSFPLVNEQFF. Variable domain in full (rest from reference TRBV5-4 and TRBJ2-1): ETGVTQSPTHLIKTRGQQVTLRCSSQSGHNTVSWYQQALGQGPQFIFQYYREEENGRGNFPPRFSGLQFPNYSSELNVNALELDDSALYLCASSFPLVNEQFFGPGTRLTVL.

The count of this clone is one. The chain employs TRBV5-4 and TRBJ1-1; 9 bases agree with TRBD1. The CDR3 extends over 16 amino acids. Germline CDR1 is SGHNT and CDR2 is YYREEE (reference sequence). The ends lost 8 bases at V and 2 bases at J; junction bases unmatched: 13. This CDR3 reads CASESGDRADNTEAFF. The CDR3 DNA reads TGTGCCAGTGAAAGTGGGGACAGGGCGGATAACACTGAAGCTTTCTTT.

The rearrangement uses TRBV19 and TRBJ2-7; 8 bases fit TRBD1. The junction had 4 bases not matched to a gene; V was cut back by 4 bases and J by 2 bases. The CDR3 covers 14 residues. Germline CDR1 is LNHDA and CDR2 is SQIVND (reference sequence). The CDR3 coding sequence is TGTGCCAGTAGTACCCAGGGGGCTACCTACGAGCAGTACTTC. Its protein is CASSTQGATYEQYF.

In DNA, the CDR3 is TGTGCCAGCAGCGTAGGGGGGTTTGTAGGGGGCGATGGCTACACCTTC. This sequence encodes CASSVGGFVGGDGYTF. The rearrangement joins TRBV9 to TRBJ1-2, with 7 positions matching TRBD1. The CDR3 has 16 amino acids. Trimming at V came to 0 bases and at J to 6 bases, leaving 11 bases not matched to a gene. CDR1 is SGDLS and CDR2 is YYNGEE in the germline V gene.

This clone was counted once. The DNA of the CDR3 is TGTGCCAGCAGTGAAGATCGGGAGGGCGAGGAGACCCAGTACTTC. Its protein product is CASSEDREGEETQYF. The gene calls are TRBV2 and TRBJ2-5; 8 nucleotides agree with TRBD2. The V segment lost 1 base and the J segment 5 bases; nucleotides outside the gene matches: 6. Germline V gives CDR1 SNHLY, CDR2 FYNNEI. The CDR3 length is 15 residues.

CDR3 in DNA: TGTGCCAGCAGCCAAGCCTGGGCGAATGAGCAGTTCTTC. Translated, it gives CASSQAWANEQFF. V usage is TRBV4-2 and J usage is TRBJ2-1; D unresolved. The germline V gene encodes CDR1 LGHNA and CDR2 YNFKEQ. The V gene lost 1 base and the J gene lost 7 bases, with 8 bases spanning the gap. This CDR3 spans 13 amino acids.

V gene TRBV11-2 combines with J gene TRBJ2-7; TRBD1 agrees at 11 bases. The germline gives CDR1 SGHAT, CDR2 FQNNGV. CDR3 size: 18 residues. Losses at the gene ends were 0 bases for V and 4 bases for J; bases not matched to a gene: 11. The CDR3 sequence is CASSLDMDRGPESYEQYF. DNA for the CDR3: TGTGCCAGCAGCTTAGATATGGACAGGGGGCCGGAAAGTTACGAGCAGTACTTC.